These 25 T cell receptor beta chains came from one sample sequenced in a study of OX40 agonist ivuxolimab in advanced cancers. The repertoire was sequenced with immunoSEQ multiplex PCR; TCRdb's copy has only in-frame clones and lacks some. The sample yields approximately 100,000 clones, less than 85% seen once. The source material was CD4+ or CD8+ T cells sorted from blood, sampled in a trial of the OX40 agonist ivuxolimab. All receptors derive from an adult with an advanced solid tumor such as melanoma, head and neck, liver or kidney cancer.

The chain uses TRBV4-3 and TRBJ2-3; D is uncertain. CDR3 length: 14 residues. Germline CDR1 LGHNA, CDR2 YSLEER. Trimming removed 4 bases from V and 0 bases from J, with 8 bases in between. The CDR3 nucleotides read TGCGCCAGCAGCCCTTCGACTAGCACAGATACGCAGTATTTT. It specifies CASSPSTSTDTQYF.

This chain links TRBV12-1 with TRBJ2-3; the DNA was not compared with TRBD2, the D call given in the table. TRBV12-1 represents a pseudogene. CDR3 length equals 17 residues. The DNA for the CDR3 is TGTGCCAGCAGCATTCCGCTACGGGAGGGCAGGACAGATACGCAGTATTTT. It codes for CASSIPLREGRTDTQYF.

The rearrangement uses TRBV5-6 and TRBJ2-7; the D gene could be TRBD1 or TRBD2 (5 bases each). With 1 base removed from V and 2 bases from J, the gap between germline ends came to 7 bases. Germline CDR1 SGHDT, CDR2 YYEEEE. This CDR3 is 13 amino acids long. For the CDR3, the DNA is TGTGCCAGCAGCTTGTGGGGGACCTACGAGCAGTACTTC. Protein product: CASSLWGTYEQYF.

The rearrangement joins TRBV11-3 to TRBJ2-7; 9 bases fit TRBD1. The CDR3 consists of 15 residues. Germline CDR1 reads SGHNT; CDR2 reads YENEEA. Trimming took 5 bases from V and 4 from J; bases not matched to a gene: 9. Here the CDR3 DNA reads TGTGCCAGCAGCCAGGGGGGGACAGGGCATTACGAGCAGTACTTC. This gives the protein CASSQGGTGHYEQYF.

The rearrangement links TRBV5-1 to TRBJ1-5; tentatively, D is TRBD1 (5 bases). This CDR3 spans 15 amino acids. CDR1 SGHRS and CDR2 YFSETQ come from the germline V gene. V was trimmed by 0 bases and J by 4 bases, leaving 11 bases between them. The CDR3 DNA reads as TGCGCCAGCAGCTTGGCCGGGGGACGTAATCAGCCCCAGCATTTT. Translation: CASSLAGGRNQPQHF.

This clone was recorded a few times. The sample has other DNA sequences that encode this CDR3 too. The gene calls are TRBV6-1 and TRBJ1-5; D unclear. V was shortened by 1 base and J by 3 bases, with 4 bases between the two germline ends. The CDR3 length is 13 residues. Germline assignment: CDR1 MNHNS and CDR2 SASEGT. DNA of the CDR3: TGTGCCAGCAGTGAAGGGTCCAATCAGCCCCAGCATTTT. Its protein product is CASSEGSNQPQHF.

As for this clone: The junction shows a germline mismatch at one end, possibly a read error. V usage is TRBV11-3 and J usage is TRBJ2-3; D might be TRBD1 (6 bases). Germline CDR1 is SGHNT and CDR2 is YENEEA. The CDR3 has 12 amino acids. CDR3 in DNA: TGTGCCAGCAGCTTCGGACAGTCAGTTTTGAGTTTT. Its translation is CASSFGQSVLSF.

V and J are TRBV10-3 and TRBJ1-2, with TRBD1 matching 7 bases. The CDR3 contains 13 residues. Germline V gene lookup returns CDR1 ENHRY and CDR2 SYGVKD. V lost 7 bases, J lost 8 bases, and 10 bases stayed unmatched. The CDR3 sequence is CAITRDSSGGYTF. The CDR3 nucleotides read TGTGCCATCACCCGGGACAGTTCAGGGGGCTACACCTTC.

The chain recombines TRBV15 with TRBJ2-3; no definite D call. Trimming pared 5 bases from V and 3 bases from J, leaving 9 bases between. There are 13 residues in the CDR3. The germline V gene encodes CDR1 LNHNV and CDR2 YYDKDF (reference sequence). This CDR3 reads CATSSSRTDTQYF. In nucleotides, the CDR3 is TGTGCCACCAGCTCGTCGCGGACAGATACGCAGTATTTT.

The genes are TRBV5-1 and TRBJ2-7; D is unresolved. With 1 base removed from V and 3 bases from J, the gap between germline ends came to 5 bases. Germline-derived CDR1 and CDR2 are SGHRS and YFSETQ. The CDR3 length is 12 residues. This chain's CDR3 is CASSLLDYEQYF. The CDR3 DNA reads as TGCGCCAGCAGCTTGCTAGACTACGAGCAGTACTTC.

The CDR3 DNA reads TGTGCCAGCAGTGATTCGGGGGATAGCAATCAGCCCCAGCATTTT. The encoded protein is CASSDSGDSNQPQHF. The V call is TRBV6-1, the J call TRBJ1-5, with D possibly being TRBD1 (5 bases). V lost 3 bases to trimming and J lost 0 bases, with 9 bases between them. CDR3 length equals 15 residues. From germline, CDR1 is MNHNS and CDR2 SASEGT.

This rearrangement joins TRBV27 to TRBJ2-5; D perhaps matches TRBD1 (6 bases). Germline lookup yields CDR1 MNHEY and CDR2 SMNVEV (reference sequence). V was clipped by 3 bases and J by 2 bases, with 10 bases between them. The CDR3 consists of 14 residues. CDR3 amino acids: CASSFAGQQETQYF. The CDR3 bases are TGTGCCAGCAGTTTCGCCGGACAGCAAGAGACCCAGTACTTC.

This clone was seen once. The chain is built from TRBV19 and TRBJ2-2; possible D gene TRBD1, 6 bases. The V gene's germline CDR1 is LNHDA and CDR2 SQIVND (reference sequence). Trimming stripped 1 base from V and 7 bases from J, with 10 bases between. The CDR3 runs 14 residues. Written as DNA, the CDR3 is TGTGCCAGTAGTATAGGTCAGGGGATCGGGGAGCTGTTTTTT. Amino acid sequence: CASSIGQGIGELFF.

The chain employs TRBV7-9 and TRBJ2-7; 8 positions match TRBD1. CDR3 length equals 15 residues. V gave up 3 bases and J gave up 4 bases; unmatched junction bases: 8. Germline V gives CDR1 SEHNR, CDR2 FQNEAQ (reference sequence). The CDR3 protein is CASSLGTGTPYEQYF. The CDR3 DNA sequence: TGTGCCAGCAGCTTGGGGACAGGAACTCCTTACGAGCAGTACTTC.

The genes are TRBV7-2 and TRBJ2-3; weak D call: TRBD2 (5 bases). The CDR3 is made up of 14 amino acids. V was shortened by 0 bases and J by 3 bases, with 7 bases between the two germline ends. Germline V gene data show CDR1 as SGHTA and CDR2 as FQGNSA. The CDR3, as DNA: TGTGCCAGCAGCTTAGCCCGGGGAACAGATACGCAGTATTTT. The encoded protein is CASSLARGTDTQYF.

The CDR3 is CASSQVTSGLNEQFF. CDR3 nucleotide sequence: TGTGCCAGCAGCCAAGTGACTAGCGGGCTCAATGAGCAGTTCTTC. The rearrangement uses TRBV7-9 and TRBJ2-1; the match to TRBD2 covers 10 bases. Germline V lookup: CDR1 SEHNR, CDR2 FQNEAQ (reference sequence). With 5 bases clipped from V and 6 bases from J, the junction kept 7 bases outside the gene matches. This CDR3 region has 15 residues.

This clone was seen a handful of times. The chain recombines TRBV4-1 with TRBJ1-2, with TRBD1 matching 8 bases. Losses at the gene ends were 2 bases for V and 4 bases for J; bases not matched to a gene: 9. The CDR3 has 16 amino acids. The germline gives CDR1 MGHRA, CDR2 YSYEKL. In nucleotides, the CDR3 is TGCGCCAGCAGCCAAACCGGACAGGGACTGTCCTATGGCTACACCTTC. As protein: CASSQTGQGLSYGYTF.

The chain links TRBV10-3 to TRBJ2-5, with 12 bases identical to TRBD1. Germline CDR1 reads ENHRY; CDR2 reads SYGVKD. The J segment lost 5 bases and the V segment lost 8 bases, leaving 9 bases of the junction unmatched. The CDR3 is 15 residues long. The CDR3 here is CAIGTGTGGGETQYF. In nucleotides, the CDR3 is TGTGCCATCGGAACCGGGACAGGGGGCGGGGAGACCCAGTACTTC.

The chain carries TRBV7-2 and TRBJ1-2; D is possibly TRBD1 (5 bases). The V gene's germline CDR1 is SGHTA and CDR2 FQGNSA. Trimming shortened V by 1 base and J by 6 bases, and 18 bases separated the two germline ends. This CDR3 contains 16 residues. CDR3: CASSLGYQQGRHGYTF. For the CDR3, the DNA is TGTGCCAGCAGCTTAGGTTACCAGCAGGGACGGCATGGCTACACCTTC. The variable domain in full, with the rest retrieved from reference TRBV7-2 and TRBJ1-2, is GAGVSQSPSNKVTEKGKDVELRCDPISGHTALYWYRQSLGQGLEFLIYFQGNSAPDKSGLPSDRFSAERTGGSVSTLTIQRTQQEDSAVYLCASSLGYQQGRHGYTFGSGTRLTVV.

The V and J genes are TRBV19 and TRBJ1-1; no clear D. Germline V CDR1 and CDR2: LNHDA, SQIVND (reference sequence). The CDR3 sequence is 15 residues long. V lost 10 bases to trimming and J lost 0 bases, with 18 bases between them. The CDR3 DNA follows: TGTGCCACCCTGGACTCGACGGACGTGAACACTGAAGCTTTCTTT. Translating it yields CATLDSTDVNTEAFF.

The CDR3 loop reads CASSQDSPRAANGMYEQYF. DNA for the CDR3: TGTGCCAGCAGCCAAGATTCCCCCAGAGCGGCGAACGGGATGTACGAGCAGTACTTC. V gene TRBV14 combines with J gene TRBJ2-7; possible D gene TRBD2, 5 bases. This CDR3 is built from 19 residues. Per the germline V gene, CDR1 is SGHDN and CDR2 is FVKESK. The ends were cut back, 0 bases at V and 4 bases at J, with 25 bases in the middle.

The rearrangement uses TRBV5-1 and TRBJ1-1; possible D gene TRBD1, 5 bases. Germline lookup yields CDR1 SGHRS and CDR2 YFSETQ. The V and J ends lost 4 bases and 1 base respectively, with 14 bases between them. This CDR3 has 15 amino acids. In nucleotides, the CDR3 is TGCGCCAGCAGCGACGGACAAATCGGGAACACTGAAGCTTTCTTT. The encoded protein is CASSDGQIGNTEAFF.

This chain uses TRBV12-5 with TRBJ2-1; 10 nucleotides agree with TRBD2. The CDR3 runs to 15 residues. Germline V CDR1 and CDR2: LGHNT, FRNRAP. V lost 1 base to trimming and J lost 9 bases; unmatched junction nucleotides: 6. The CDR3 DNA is TGTGCTAGTGGTTTGGGAGCGGGGGGGCATACTGAGCAGTTCTTC. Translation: CASGLGAGGHTEQFF.

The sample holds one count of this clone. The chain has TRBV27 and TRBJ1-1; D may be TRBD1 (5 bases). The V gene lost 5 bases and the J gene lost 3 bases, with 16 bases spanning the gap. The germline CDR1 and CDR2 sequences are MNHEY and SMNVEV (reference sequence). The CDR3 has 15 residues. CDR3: CASSPGRGGDTEAFF. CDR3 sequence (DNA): TGTGCCAGCAGTCCGGGGAGGGGAGGGGACACTGAAGCTTTCTTT.

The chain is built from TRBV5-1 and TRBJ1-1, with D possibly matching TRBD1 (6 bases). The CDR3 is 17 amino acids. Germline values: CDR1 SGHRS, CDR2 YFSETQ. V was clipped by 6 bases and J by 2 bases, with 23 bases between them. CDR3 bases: TGCGCCAGCAAGTACGGGGGCGGTGGGGCCTTAAACACTGAAGCTTTCTTT. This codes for CASKYGGGGALNTEAFF.